This note documents a single T cell receptor beta chain sequence. These data are taken from a study of blood T cell repertoires in COVID-19. Across the study: COVID-19 samples from acute and convalescent phases originated in the United States, Italy and Spain.

The CDR3 sequence is 15 residues long. CDR1 and CDR2 from the germline V gene are MNHEY and SVGAGI. Unmatched junction bases numbered 3, after V lost 2 bases and J lost 1 base. Under the authors' procedure: Reference gene primer amplification in the assay estimated nucleated cell counts. Profiling relied on immunoSEQ multiplex PCR, and the TCRdb table lists in-frame clones only, not all of them. V and J calls and clone size are those listed in that table; D and trimming were worked out from the DNA. Of 200,000 to 250,000 clones listed, about 86% were seen once; the top ten hold approximately 1.5%. The TCR originated in a man aged 18-30 years with active or convalescent COVID-19. The sequenced sample was peripheral blood. The rearrangement joins TRBV6-5 to TRBJ2-7; 9 bases map to TRBD2. Written as DNA, the CDR3 is TGTGCCAGCAGTTACCAGACTAGCGGTTCCTACGAGCAGTACTTC. Translating it yields CASSYQTSGSYEQYF.